A selection of T cell receptor beta chains follows, all from one sample in a study of cytomegalovirus exposure and HLA in healthy donors. Generated by immunoSEQ multiplex PCR, the TCRdb table keeps only in-frame clones and is missing some. The table has about 94,000 clones, about 80% seen once; the top ten hold over 1.1%. Sequencing was performed on PBMCs. These receptors were taken from a male donor in good health and CMV-seronegative. CDR3s include the opening cysteine and the closing phenylalanine or tryptophan. The D gene is left open where the match is weak.

>.|TRBV2|TRBJ1-3
CASSESFVTDGNTIYF
>TRBD2|TRBV5-4|TRBJ2-3
CASSSPASGRGTDTQYF
>.|TRBV28|TRBJ2-1
CASRMTSSYNEQFF
>.|TRBV30|TRBJ1-3
CAWNPLSGNTIYF
>.|TRBV9|TRBJ2-4
CASSVAWRAPKNIQYF
>.|TRBV4-3|TRBJ1-1
CASSQDPREVTEAFF
>.|TRBV6-6|TRBJ2-2
CASSSAVTGELFF
>TRBD2|TRBV4-2|TRBJ2-2
CASSQEGLARTGELFF
>.|TRBV7-2|TRBJ2-4
CASSLQGSGIQYF
>.|TRBV7-2|TRBJ2-4
CASSSGATLAKNIQYF
>.|TRBV28|TRBJ2-3
CASSLAAVRLSPDTQYF
>.|TRBV11-3|TRBJ2-1
CASSLDRGSHNEQFF
>TRBD1|TRBV15|TRBJ1-2
CATSRGQGFGGYTF
>.|TRBV5-1|TRBJ2-5
CASSSGRGETQYF
>TRBD1|TRBV19|TRBJ1-5
CASSVGQHSNQPQHF
>.|TRBV5-5|TRBJ2-7
CASSLNRGYEQYF
>.|TRBV11-3|TRBJ2-1
CASSLAGNEQFF
>TRBD1|TRBV27|TRBJ1-2
CASSSSGTGAAGYTF
>.|TRBV7-2|TRBJ2-7
CASSPERGSYEQYF
>.|TRBV18|TRBJ2-5
CASSPRGTGETQYF
>TRBD1|TRBV5-6|TRBJ2-7
CASSQFSTGARYEQYF
>.|TRBV10-2|TRBJ1-2
CASFGGRNYGYTF
>TRBD1|TRBV7-9|TRBJ2-7
CASSLPDRGEQYF
>.|TRBV5-1|TRBJ2-1
CASSTDSSYNEQFF
>.|TRBV27|TRBJ1-5
CASRSGTSSNQPQHF
>TRBD1|TRBV28|TRBJ1-2
CASSFRDRGYGGYTF
>.|TRBV4-3|TRBJ1-2
CASSQGTVANYGYTF
>.|TRBV28|TRBJ1-1
CASSTPSSGNTEAFF
>TRBD1|TRBV5-4|TRBJ2-4
CASSFPGQGQYF
>TRBD1|TRBV28|TRBJ2-2
CASSPRGTGNTGELFF
>.|TRBV28|TRBJ1-1
CASSPSWGGVHTEAFF
>TRBD2|TRBV2|TRBJ2-3
CARGTSGTSGDTQYF
>TRBD1|TRBV27|TRBJ2-7
CASSLQGAGEQYF
>.|TRBV7-7|TRBJ1-1
CASSLGEGAEAFF
>TRBD1|TRBV6-6|TRBJ2-7
CASSSGTGYYEQYF
>TRBD2|TRBV6-5|TRBJ2-3
CASSSRTSGISDTQYF